The rows below give T cell receptor beta chains drawn from one sample of a study of T cells in Graves' hyperthyroidism and ophthalmopathy. MiXCR, run by TCRdb on the multiplex PCR reads, gives a single entry per CDR3 protein. The table has fewer than 500,000 distinct CDR3 sequences, around 15% seen once. Sequencing input: blood. Receptors originate from a young man with Graves' ophthalmopathy. Each CDR3 is given with its conserved first and last residue. A D gene is named only where the DNA matches it firmly. Expanded clones get a size class; other rows say once, few or many, or leave the size out.

clone size: many
V gene: TRBV7-8
J gene: TRBJ1-1
D gene: NA
CDR3 DNA: TGTGCCAGCAGCTTATTGACGGTGAACACTGAAGCTTTCTTT
CDR3 protein: CASSLLTVNTEAFF

clone size: many
V gene: TRBV7-2
J gene: TRBJ2-5
D gene: NA
CDR3 DNA: TGTGCCAGCAGCGCACGGACGGGCTACCAAGAGACCCAGTACTTC
CDR3 protein: CASSARTGYQETQYF

clone size: few
V gene: TRBV11-2
J gene: TRBJ2-2
D gene: NA
CDR3 DNA: TGTGCCAGCAGCCCCCCCGGACGGGTCGGGGAGCTGTTTTTT
CDR3 protein: CASSPPGRVGELFF

clone size: many
V gene: TRBV6-1
J gene: TRBJ2-7
D gene: NA
CDR3 DNA: TGTGCCAGCAGTGAAATGCAGGGTAATTCCTACGAGCAGTACTTC
CDR3 protein: CASSEMQGNSYEQYF

clone size: NA
V gene: TRBV20-1
J gene: TRBJ2-3
D gene: TRBD2
CDR3 DNA: TGCAGTGTCCCGGGACTAGCGGGGGGGGCTGCAGATACGCAGTATTTT
CDR3 protein: CSVPGLAGGAADTQYF

clone size: few
V gene: TRBV9
J gene: TRBJ2-1
D gene: NA
CDR3 DNA: TGTGCCAGCAGCGCCAACGACAGGGACTCTTCCTACAATGAGCAGTTCTTC
CDR3 protein: CASSANDRDSSYNEQFF

clone size: many
V gene: TRBV6-1
J gene: TRBJ2-1
D gene: TRBD2
CDR3 DNA: TGTGCTCTAAGGGTTGGGACTAGCGGAGGAAATGAGCAGTTCTTC
CDR3 protein: CALRVGTSGGNEQFF

clone size: many
V gene: TRBV5-1
J gene: TRBJ1-2
D gene: TRBD1
CDR3 DNA: TGCGCCAGCAGCTTAGCCCAGACAGGGTCTGATGGCTACACCTTC
CDR3 protein: CASSLAQTGSDGYTF

clone size: NA
V gene: TRBV7-2
J gene: TRBJ2-5
D gene: TRBD2
CDR3 DNA: TGTGCCAGCAGCTCCGTAGCGGGGGGCGGAGAAGAGACCCAGTACTTC
CDR3 protein: CASSSVAGGGEETQYF

clone size: many
V gene: TRBV9
J gene: TRBJ2-7
D gene: TRBD2
CDR3 DNA: TGTGCCAGCAGCGCCGCCCCCCACGGCGGGAGATCGGGTGAGCAGTACTTC
CDR3 protein: CASSAAPHGGRSGEQYF

clone size: few
V gene: TRBV25-1
J gene: TRBJ2-7
D gene: TRBD1
CDR3 DNA: TGTGCCAGCAGTAGGACAGGGTACCACGAGCAGTACTTC
CDR3 protein: CASSRTGYHEQYF

clone size: few
V gene: TRBV24-1
J gene: TRBJ2-1
D gene: TRBD1
CDR3 DNA: TGTGCCACCAGTGATTTGGACAGGGGGCCCTCGAATGAGCAGTTCTTC
CDR3 protein: CATSDLDRGPSNEQFF

clone size: many
V gene: TRBV6-1
J gene: TRBJ2-6
D gene: NA
CDR3 DNA: TGTGCCAGCAGTGAAGACAGCTCTGGGGCCAACGTCCTGACTTTC
CDR3 protein: CASSEDSSGANVLTF

clone size: NA
V gene: TRBV7-3
J gene: TRBJ2-7
D gene: TRBD1
CDR3 DNA: TGTGCCAGCAGTCCTATGTTGGGACAGGACTACGAGCAGTACTTC
CDR3 protein: CASSPMLGQDYEQYF

clone size: many
V gene: TRBV20-1
J gene: TRBJ2-1
D gene: TRBD2
CDR3 DNA: TGCAGTGCCCCCAGAGGATTAGCGGGGGGGCCGTTTCGGCCCTACAATGAGCAGTTCTTC
CDR3 protein: CSAPRGLAGGPFRPYNEQFF

clone size: NA
V gene: TRBV5-1
J gene: TRBJ2-7
D gene: TRBD2
CDR3 DNA: TGCGCCAGCAGCCTAAGCGGGACTAATACCTACGAGCAGTACTTC
CDR3 protein: CASSLSGTNTYEQYF

clone size: few
V gene: TRBV4-3
J gene: TRBJ2-1
D gene: TRBD2
CDR3 DNA: TGCGCCAGCCTAAAGTCCCGGGAGGGCCCTTACAATGAGCAGTTCTTC
CDR3 protein: CASLKSREGPYNEQFF

clone size: many
V gene: TRBV20-1
J gene: TRBJ1-4
D gene: NA
CDR3 DNA: TGCAGTGTCCCCCGGGCAGGGTTTAATGAAAAACTGTTTTTT
CDR3 protein: CSVPRAGFNEKLFF

clone size: many
V gene: TRBV3-1
J gene: TRBJ2-7
D gene: NA
CDR3 DNA: TGTGCCAGCAGCTACCCCGGGAAATCCTACGAGCAGTACTTC
CDR3 protein: CASSYPGKSYEQYF

clone size: few
V gene: TRBV5-1
J gene: TRBJ2-6
D gene: NA
CDR3 DNA: TGCGCCAGCAGCTTGGTGCAGGGTTATTCTGGGGCCAACGTCCTGACTTTC
CDR3 protein: CASSLVQGYSGANVLTF

clone size: many
V gene: TRBV2
J gene: TRBJ2-1
D gene: TRBD2
CDR3 DNA: TGTGCCAGCAGTGGGAAACTAGCGGGAGGCGGGAATGAGCAGTTCTTC
CDR3 protein: CASSGKLAGGGNEQFF

clone size: many
V gene: TRBV7-2
J gene: TRBJ2-5
D gene: NA
CDR3 DNA: TGTGCCAGCGGCGAGACCCAGTACTTC
CDR3 protein: CASGETQYF

clone size: many
V gene: TRBV2
J gene: TRBJ2-7
D gene: TRBD1
CDR3 DNA: TGTGCCAGCAGGGTAAACAGGGGGAGATCCTACGAGCAGTACTTC
CDR3 protein: CASRVNRGRSYEQYF

clone size: many
V gene: TRBV6-1
J gene: TRBJ1-5
D gene: TRBD1
CDR3 DNA: TGTGCCAGCAGTGAAGCGGCGGGACAGAGCCATCAGCCCCAGCATTTT
CDR3 protein: CASSEAAGQSHQPQHF

clone size: many
V gene: TRBV30
J gene: TRBJ2-7
D gene: NA
CDR3 DNA: TGTGCCTGGGGGAGGACCACCTACGAGCAGTACTTC
CDR3 protein: CAWGRTTYEQYF

clone size: many
V gene: TRBV7-6
J gene: TRBJ2-7
D gene: TRBD2
CDR3 DNA: TGTGCCAGCAGCTTACCGGCTGCGGGAGCAACTGGCGAGCAGTACTTC
CDR3 protein: CASSLPAAGATGEQYF

clone size: many
V gene: TRBV5-1
J gene: TRBJ2-3
D gene: TRBD1
CDR3 DNA: TGCGCCAGCAGCTTGGGGGACAGGGACGCAGATACGCAGTATTTT
CDR3 protein: CASSLGDRDADTQYF